This TCR beta chain was observed in a study of PD-L1 blockade in urothelial cancer. At the level of the study: Individuals in the cohort had been given 0 to 3 earlier chemotherapy regimens. Investigators checked blood 3 weeks (second dose) and 6 weeks after treatment start. Study conclusions and caveats: A below-median TCR clonality in blood before treatment predicted better survival.

Disease in patients was locally advanced or metastatic urothelial carcinoma. With 6 bases removed from V and 1 base from J, the gap between germline ends came to 12 bases. CDR1 and CDR2 (germline): SNHLY, FYNNEI. This CDR3 comprises 14 residues. Using immunoSEQ multiplex PCR, the repertoire was profiled, and TCRdb retains in-frame clones only, with some absent. The sample yields roughly 40,000 clones, 80% to 90% seen once. In regard to this clone: Its antigen is unidentified.

The receptor's source is a man between 60 and 75 years old with urothelial cancer. The specimen was PBMCs, collected around atezolizumab (anti-PD-L1) treatment. The chain carries TRBV2 and TRBJ1-2; the D gene is possibly TRBD1 (5 bases). The CDR3 DNA is TGTGCCAGCAGCGGAGGGGCCAATAACTATGGCTACACCTTC. It codes for CASSGGANNYGYTF.